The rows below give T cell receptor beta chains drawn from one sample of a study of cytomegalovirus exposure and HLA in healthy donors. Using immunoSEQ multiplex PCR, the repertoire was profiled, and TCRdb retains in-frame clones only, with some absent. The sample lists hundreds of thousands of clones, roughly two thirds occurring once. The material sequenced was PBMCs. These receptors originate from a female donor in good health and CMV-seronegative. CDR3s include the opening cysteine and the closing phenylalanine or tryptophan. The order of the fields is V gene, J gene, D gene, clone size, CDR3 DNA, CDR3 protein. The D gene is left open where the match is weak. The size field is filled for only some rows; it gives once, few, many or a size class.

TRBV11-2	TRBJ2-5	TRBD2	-	TGTGCCAGCAGCTATCACTCGCGGGAGTCGACCCAGTACTTC	CASSYHSRESTQYF
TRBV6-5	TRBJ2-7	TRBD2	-	TGTGCCAGCAGTCGGCTAGCGGGAAGTTACGAGCAGTACTTC	CASSRLAGSYEQYF
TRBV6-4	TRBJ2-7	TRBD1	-	TGTGCCAGCAGTGACCTAAGACAGGGCTCCTACGAGCAGTACTTC	CASSDLRQGSYEQYF
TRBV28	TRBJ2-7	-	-	TGTGCCAGCAGTTTGATCGGCGAGGGCAACGAGCAGTACTTC	CASSLIGEGNEQYF
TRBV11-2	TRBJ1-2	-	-	TGTGCCAGCAGCTTAGGGGCAGAGACTAACTATGGCTACACCTTC	CASSLGAETNYGYTF
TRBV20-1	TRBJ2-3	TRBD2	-	TGCAGTGCTGAAAGGGAGGGTACGCAGTATTTT	CSAEREGTQYF
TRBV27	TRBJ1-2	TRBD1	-	TGTGCCAGCAGTTTAACCGGGACAGGGGGCGGTGGCTACACCTTC	CASSLTGTGGGGYTF
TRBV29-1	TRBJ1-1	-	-	TGCAGCTCCTTGAGGGCGATGAACACTGAAGCTTTCTTT	CSSLRAMNTEAFF
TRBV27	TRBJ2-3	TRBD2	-	TGTGCCAGCAGTCCTAGCGGGAGGGCCACAGATACGCAGTATTTT	CASSPSGRATDTQYF
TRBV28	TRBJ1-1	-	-	TGTGCCAGCAGTTTGGTGGGACACCGGAACACTGAAGCTTTCTTT	CASSLVGHRNTEAFF
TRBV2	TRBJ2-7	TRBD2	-	TGTGCCAGCAGTGAAGAAGCGGGAGGTCCCTACGAGCAGTACTTC	CASSEEAGGPYEQYF
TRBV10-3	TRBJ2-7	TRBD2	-	TGTGCCATCATAGCGGGGGGAGAGGGGTCTGGGGAGCAGTACTTC	CAIIAGGEGSGEQYF
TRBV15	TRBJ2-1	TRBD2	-	TGTGCCACCAGCAGAGATAAGAGGACTAGGTCCCGCAATGAGCAGTTCTTC	CATSRDKRTRSRNEQFF
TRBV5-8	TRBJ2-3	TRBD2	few	TGTGCCAGCAGCTTGGCGATAACCCAGCGGGAGTTTGGGGGAACGCAGTATTTT	CASSLAITQREFGGTQYF
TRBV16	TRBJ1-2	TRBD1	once	TGTGCCAGCAGCGATGACAGGGGGCGCGCGAATGGCTACACCTTC	CASSDDRGRANGYTF
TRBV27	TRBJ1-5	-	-	TGTGCCAGCAGTTTATCGGGCCCGGATCAGCCCCAGCATTTT	CASSLSGPDQPQHF
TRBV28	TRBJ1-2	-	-	TGTGCCAGCAGTAACGAGTACTATGGCTACACCTTC	CASSNEYYGYTF
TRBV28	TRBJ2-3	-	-	TGTGCCAGCAGTTTAGGTCAGGGGAGCACAGATACGCAGTATTTT	CASSLGQGSTDTQYF
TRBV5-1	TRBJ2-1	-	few	TGCGCCAGCAGCTTGTCGCCCCTGCTACATGAGCAGTTCTTC	CASSLSPLLHEQFF
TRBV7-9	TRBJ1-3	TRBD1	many	TGTGCCAGTTCGGGGCAGGGGGCGAACACCATATATTTT	CASSGQGANTIYF
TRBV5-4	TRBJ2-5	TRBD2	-	TGTGCCACCCTGCCCAGCGGGGAGAGGCGGGAGACCCAGTACTTC	CATLPSGERRETQYF
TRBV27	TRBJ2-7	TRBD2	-	TGTGCCAGCAGTCGGACCGGGACTAGCGGGAGGGCCTCGCGCGAGCAGTACTTC	CASSRTGTSGRASREQYF
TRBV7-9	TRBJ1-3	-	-	TGTGCCAGCAGATCAGGGTCCTCTGGAAACACCATATATTTT	CASRSGSSGNTIYF
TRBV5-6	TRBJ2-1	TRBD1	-	TGTGCCAGCAGCTTGGCAGGGACAGGGGAAGGGGTCGGCAAGTTCTTC	CASSLAGTGEGVGKFF
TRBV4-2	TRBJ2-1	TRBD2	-	TGTGCCAGCAGCCTTTATAGCGGGAGTAGCTCCTACAATGAGCAGTTCTTC	CASSLYSGSSSYNEQFF
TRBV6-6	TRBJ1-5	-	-	TGTGCCAGCAGTGATAGATCCAGGGGCAATCAGCCCCAGCATTTT	CASSDRSRGNQPQHF
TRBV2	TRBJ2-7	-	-	TGTGCCAGCAGAGCGTATCTGACAGCGCAATACGAGCAGTACTTC	CASRAYLTAQYEQYF
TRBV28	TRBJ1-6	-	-	TGTGCCAGCAGTCCACTCTCGGCACCCCTCCACTTT	CASSPLSAPLHF
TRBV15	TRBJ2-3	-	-	TGTGCCACCAGCAGAGGAGGGACAGATACGCAGTATTTT	CATSRGGTDTQYF
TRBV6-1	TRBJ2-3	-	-	TGTGCCAGCAGTAAAGGAGAAGTTGGCACAGATACGCAGTATTTT	CASSKGEVGTDTQYF
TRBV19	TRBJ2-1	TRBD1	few	TGTGCCAGTAGTATATTGGCAGGGGGAGTAAATGAGCAGTTCTTC	CASSILAGGVNEQFF
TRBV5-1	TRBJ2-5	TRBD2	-	TGCGCCAGCAGCTCCTCTAGCGGGAGCTTTTGGGAGACCCAGTACTTC	CASSSSSGSFWETQYF
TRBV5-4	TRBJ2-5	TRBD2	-	TGTGCCAGCAGCTTGGAGCGGGAGGACCAAGAGACCCAGTACTTC	CASSLEREDQETQYF
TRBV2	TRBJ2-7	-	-	TGTGCCAGCAGTGGCGACCGGGGCGAGCAGTACTTC	CASSGDRGEQYF
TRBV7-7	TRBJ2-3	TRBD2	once	TGTGCTAGCAGCTCCGGGACTAGCGGGAGCGGAGATACGCAGTATTTT	CASSSGTSGSGDTQYF
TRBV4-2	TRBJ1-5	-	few	TGTGCCAGCAGCCAATTGCGGGATAGCAATCAGCCCCAGCATTTT	CASSQLRDSNQPQHF
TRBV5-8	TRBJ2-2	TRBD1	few	TGTGCCAGCAGCCCAGCCGCCGGGACAGCGTTCGACACCGGGGAGCTGTTTTTT	CASSPAAGTAFDTGELFF
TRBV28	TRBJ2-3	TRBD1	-	TGTGCCAGCAGTTTAGGGACAGCCTCTAGCACAGATACGCAGTATTTT	CASSLGTASSTDTQYF
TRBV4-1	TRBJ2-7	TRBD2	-	TGCGCCAGCAGCCAAGATGCTAGCGGTAACGAGCAGTACTTC	CASSQDASGNEQYF